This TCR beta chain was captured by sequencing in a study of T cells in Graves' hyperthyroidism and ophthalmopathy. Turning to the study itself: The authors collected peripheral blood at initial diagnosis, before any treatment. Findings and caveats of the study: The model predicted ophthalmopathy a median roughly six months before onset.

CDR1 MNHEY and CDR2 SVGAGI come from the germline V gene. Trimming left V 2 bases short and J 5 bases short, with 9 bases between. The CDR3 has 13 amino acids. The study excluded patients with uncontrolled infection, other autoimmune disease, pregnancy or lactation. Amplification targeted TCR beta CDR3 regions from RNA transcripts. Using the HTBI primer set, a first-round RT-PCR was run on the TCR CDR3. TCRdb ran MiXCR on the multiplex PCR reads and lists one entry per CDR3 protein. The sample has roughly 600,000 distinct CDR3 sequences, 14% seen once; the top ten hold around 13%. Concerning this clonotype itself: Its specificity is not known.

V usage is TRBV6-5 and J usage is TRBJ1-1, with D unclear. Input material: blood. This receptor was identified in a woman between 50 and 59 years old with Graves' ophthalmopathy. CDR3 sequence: CASSYQWSTEAFF. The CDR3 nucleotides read TGTGCCAGCAGTTACCAGTGGTCTACTGAAGCTTTCTTT.